Many counts were recorded for the clone carrying this TCR beta chain. The antigen is not known. The CDR3 sequence is 16 residues long. Between the trimmed V and J ends, which lost 0 bases and 5 bases, there was a span of 16 bases. Germline V gene data show CDR1 as LGHNA and CDR2 as YSLEER. The data derive from a study of blood T cells in healthy people across ages. Primers used in a second PCR of roughly 6 to 11 cycles were a sample-barcoded 5' primer and a J-beta primer mix. TCRdb fed the 5' RACE reads into MiXCR, producing one record per CDR3 protein. The table includes about 1.4 million distinct CDR3 sequences, roughly 64% detected once. Whole-study results and caveats: Among long-lived donors, naive CD4+ cells were more numerous and diversity higher than in aged donors. Age showed a roughly linear inverse relationship with TCR beta diversity per million T cells.

Each sample provided at least 5.5 micrograms of extracted total RNA. Sequences were obtained from blood. The V call is TRBV4-3, the J call TRBJ2-5; TRBD1 might be the D (5 bases). This receptor was taken from a man younger than 35 in good health. CDR3 nucleotide sequence: TGCGCCAGCAGCCAAGATCTGCATAGGGGCCGGGAGACCCAGTACTTC. This gives the protein CASSQDLHRGRETQYF.